The source of this T cell receptor (beta chain) is a study of T cells after posttransplantation cyclophosphamide (TCRdb year 2016). In terms of the full investigation: The study tracked T cell repertoire reconstitution by TRB sequencing after myeloablative bone marrow transplantation using posttransplantation cyclophosphamide as GVHD prophylaxis. TRB sequencing was performed on blood from all 35 or so PTCy patients with 1-year posttransplant specimens. Because TRA and TRB clonality correlated tightly in roughly nine samples, later TCR analyses were limited to TRB. Antigen receptor sequencing was done on samples from about 38 PTCy-treated patients and from approximately 17 related bone marrow donors of those patients. TRB sequencing was also done on up to about 3 additional blood samples from 2 to 5.2 years after transplant in 3 patients, and on pretransplant blood from several patients. Public TRB sequences were checked against a database of over 3,500 sequences associated with responses to pathogens, tumor antigens, self-antigens and alloantigens. Points the paper makes about the study in general: Donor-recipient similarity was low at 1-2 months but rose over the first year, and later blood repertoires were often dominated by donor CD8+ memory clones. Across roughly 40 patients, recipient CMV seropositivity and CMV reactivation were highly associated with TRB clonality; PTCy diversity was similar to CNI/methotrexate controls. The TRB repertoires of T cells infiltrating skin or the GI tract showed only limited overlap with the TRB repertoires found in blood.

Peripheral blood samples were provided by related bone marrow donors on the day of marrow donation. Peripheral blood and bone marrow mononuclear cells were isolated by Ficoll-Hypaque density centrifugation and were cryopreserved. Regarding this clone: There is no known antigen for this receptor. Base quality data are lacking; no much larger clone is found one base away.

Genomic DNA was used for TRB sequencing, which was performed with the immunoSEQ assay at survey resolution or with the hsTCRB kit. On the study's bioinformatics: The immunoSEQ software was used for initial read processing, and the LymphoSeq R package was used for repertoire analyses. Clonality was computed as 1 minus normalized Shannon entropy, and a Gini coefficient was also calculated for each TRB dataset. Phenotypes of unsorted samples were inferred by mapping TRB sequences from sorted subsets of the recipient or donor onto unsorted samples of the same recipient. The table comes from immuneACCESS by way of TCRdb, which keeps in-frame sequences with V and J called. Part of the clones is missing from these tables; in studies checked, under half for an unresolved V gene and the rest for unknown reasons. V and J calls and clone size follow that table, whereas D and trimming were derived from the DNA. This sample gives around 66,000 clones in total; around 93% of them show up just once. Together, the top ten hold under 3% of the sample.

From V the trimming removes 4 bases and from J it removes 0 bases, while the gene matches leave 12 bases of the junction unaccounted for. The CDR3, from cysteine to phenylalanine, totals 19 residues. The sequence is cut down to CDR3 DNA, 57 bases in frame from base 1. From the germline V gene, CDR1 is LGHNA and CDR2 is YNFKEQ. What was sequenced was PBMCs. This clonotype was obtained from a woman aged 25 to 45 in good health and a related stem cell transplant donor. The chain links TRBV4-2 with TRBJ2-3, and 11 junctional nucleotides match TRBD2. At the DNA level, the sequence is TGTGCCAGCAGCCCAGAACGGAGACTAGCGGGACCTAGCACAGATACGCAGTATTTT. It encodes CASSPERRLAGPSTDTQYF.